The 29 T cell receptor beta chains in this list originate from one sample, sequenced in a study of blood T cells in healthy people across ages. It was with a sample-barcoded 5' primer and a J-beta primer mix that a second PCR of roughly 7 to 12 cycles was run. One entry per CDR3 protein results from TCRdb running MiXCR on the 5' RACE reads. The sample lists approximately 760,000 distinct CDR3 sequences, more than 20% occurring once. The sample also formed part of further work on T cells of mothers and their children.

The sequencing sample was made of blood. Source of these receptors: a boy younger than 18 in good health.

This clonotype was seen a few times. The V gene is TRBV4-1, the J gene TRBJ2-1; possibly TRBD1 for D (6 bases). Near its end, the DNA agrees better with TRBJ2-5, so the J call may be wrong. This CDR3 has 16 amino acids. CDR1 and CDR2 (germline): MGHRA, YSYEKL. The DNA for the CDR3 is TGCGCCAGCAGCCAAGTCGCCCACAGGGTGACGGAGACCCAGTACTTC. Its translation: CASSQVAHRVTETQYF.

The chain uses TRBV28 and TRBJ2-7, with no clear D. Deletions cut 3 bases from V and 5 bases from J, with 11 bases between. Germline V gene data show CDR1 as MDHEN and CDR2 as SYDVKM. This CDR3 contains 13 residues. The DNA for the CDR3 is TGTGCCAGCAGTTTGTATGAGGTACACGAGCAGTACTTC. This gives the protein CASSLYEVHEQYF.

This clonotype was seen once. The chain combines TRBV6-2 or TRBV6-3 with TRBJ2-5, with TRBD2 matching over 12 bases. The J segment lost 2 bases and the V segment lost 6 bases, leaving 10 bases of the junction unmatched. Germline loops: CDR1 MNHEY, CDR2 SVGEGT. This CDR3 spans 17 amino acids. CDR3 sequence (DNA): TGTGCCAGCAGACAGACTAGCGGGGGTGCTGTACAAGAGACCCAGTACTTC. Residues: CASRQTSGGAVQETQYF.

This clonotype has more than one count but fewer than ten. The chain recombines TRBV7-9 with TRBJ2-5, with D perhaps TRBD2 (5 bases). Germline CDR1 reads SEHNR; CDR2 reads FQNEAQ (reference sequence). The length of the CDR3 is 16 residues. V was clipped by 1 base and J by 1 base, with 13 bases between them. The CDR3 DNA is TGTGCCAGCAGCTTAGGGTGGGAGCGCCTCCAAGAGACCCAGTACTTC. Its translation is CASSLGWERLQETQYF.

The chain couples TRBV18 to TRBJ1-1; the match to TRBD1 covers 12 bases. Germline CDR1 KGHSH, CDR2 LQKENI. This CDR3 has 14 amino acids. V was clipped by 6 bases and J by 10 bases; unmatched bases: 9. CDR3 residues: CASSHPGQGAVAFF. For the CDR3, the DNA is TGTGCCAGCTCGCATCCGGGACAGGGGGCTGTAGCTTTCTTT.

The CDR3 sequence is CASSDSAVPFNEKLFF. CDR3 DNA sequence: TGTGCCAGCAGCGATTCGGCCGTTCCCTTTAATGAAAAACTGTTTTTT. The V and J genes are TRBV14 and TRBJ1-4; D unresolved. Germline-derived CDR1 and CDR2 are SGHDN and FVKESK. The CDR3 is 16 residues long. V shed 5 bases and J shed 4 bases, with 17 bases lying between them. Complete variable domain (other parts from reference TRBV14 and TRBJ1-4): EAGVTQFPSHSVIEKGQTVTLRCDPISGHDNLYWYRRVMGKEIKFLLHFVKESKQDESGMPNNRFLAERTGGTYSTLKVQPAELEDSGVYFCASSDSAVPFNEKLFFGSGTQLSVL.

This clonotype was seen a handful of times. This chain joins TRBV4-1 and TRBJ1-5; no firm D call. Germline CDR1 MGHRA, CDR2 YSYEKL. CDR3 length: 14 residues. Trimming removed 3 bases from V and 0 bases from J, with 6 bases in between. CDR3 sequence reads: CASSHGYSNQPQHF. The CDR3 region has the DNA TGCGCCAGCAGCCATGGTTATAGCAATCAGCCCCAGCATTTT.

The chain uses TRBV6-5 and TRBJ2-2; D unresolved. This CDR3 spans 14 amino acids. Trimming cost V 2 bases and J 6 bases, with 10 bases left between them. The V gene's germline CDR1 is MNHEY and CDR2 SVGAGI. Here the CDR3 DNA reads TGTGCCAGCAGTTACCAGCCGCAGCCCGGGGAGCTGTTTTTT. It translates to CASSYQPQPGELFF.

This clonotype showed up just a few times. The V and J genes are TRBV5-1 and TRBJ2-1, with TRBD2 matching 11 bases. Germline V lookup: CDR1 SGHRS, CDR2 YFSETQ. The J segment lost 8 bases and the V segment lost 0 bases, leaving 10 bases of the junction unmatched. This CDR3 comprises 17 residues. The CDR3 nucleotides read TGCGCCAGCAGCTTGGGTATAGCGGGAGGGCCCCCCCATGAGCAGTTCTTC. Protein sequence: CASSLGIAGGPPHEQFF.

This chain links TRBV7-2 with TRBJ1-2, with a possible D match to TRBD1 (5 bases). The CDR3 covers 13 residues. The V and J ends lost 5 bases and 4 bases respectively, with 11 bases between them. Per the germline V gene, CDR1 is SGHTA and CDR2 is FQGNSA. The CDR3 spells CASSQGNVYGYTF. The CDR3 DNA sequence: TGTGCCAGCAGCCAGGGCAACGTCTATGGCTACACCTTC.

The gene calls are TRBV2 and TRBJ2-1; 11 nucleotides match TRBD2. V lost 2 bases to trimming and J lost 0 bases; unmatched junction nucleotides: 9. Looked up from germline, CDR1 is SNHLY and CDR2 is FYNNEI. The CDR3 length is 19 residues. The CDR3 DNA reads as TGTGCCAGCAGTGAACCCCTAGCGGGAGGTCGGAGCTCCTACAATGAGCAGTTCTTC. Its translation: CASSEPLAGGRSSYNEQFF.

The chain links TRBV29-1 to TRBJ2-2; perhaps TRBD1 as D (6 bases). CDR3 length: 12 residues. V shed 5 bases and J shed 6 bases, with 10 bases lying between them. Germline loops: CDR1 SQVTM, CDR2 ANQGSEA. The CDR3 nucleotides read TGCAGCGTTTTACAGGGTCCCGGGGAGCTGTTTTTT. This translates into CSVLQGPGELFF.

This rearrangement joins TRBV28 to TRBJ2-1; 7 positions match TRBD1. V lost 9 bases and J lost 0; bases outside the gene matches: 8. CDR3 length: 15 residues. Germline CDR1 reads MDHEN; CDR2 reads SYDVKM. As DNA, the CDR3 is TGTGCCAGTATCGGGACAGAGTACTCCTACAATGAGCAGTTCTTC. It yields the protein CASIGTEYSYNEQFF.

The rearrangement links TRBV7-9 to TRBJ2-2; D uncertain. CDR3 size: 13 residues. Germline V gene data show CDR1 as SEHNR and CDR2 as FQNEAQ (reference sequence). Between the trimmed V and J ends, which lost 6 bases and 6 bases, there was a span of 11 bases. CDR3 sequence: CASRPEQSGELFF. For the CDR3, the DNA is TGTGCCAGCAGGCCCGAACAGTCCGGGGAGCTGTTTTTT.

The rearrangement links TRBV2 to TRBJ2-5, with no clear D. Judging by the DNA end, TRBJ2-7 fits better; the J call may be wrong. There are 11 residues in the CDR3. Per the germline V gene, CDR1 is SNHLY and CDR2 is FYNNEI. CDR3 DNA sequence: TGTGCCAGCAGAGCGACCTACGAGCAGTACTTC. Its protein product is CASRATYEQYF.

V usage is TRBV5-1 and J usage is TRBJ2-4; 7 bases fit TRBD2. The length of the CDR3 is 16 residues. Germline values: CDR1 SGHRS, CDR2 YFSETQ. Unmatched junction bases numbered 14, after V lost 4 bases and J lost 7 bases. The chain's CDR3 is CASSPASGLPGNIQYF. The DNA for the CDR3 is TGCGCCAGCAGCCCCGCTAGCGGCCTGCCGGGCAACATTCAGTACTTC.

The chain employs TRBV4-2 and TRBJ2-5; D unresolved. Germline CDR1 reads LGHNA; CDR2 reads YNFKEQ. Trimming took off 0 bases at V and 1 base at J, with 9 bases between the two ends. CDR3 size: 15 residues. This chain's CDR3 is CASSQDPGPQETQYF. The CDR3 coding sequence is TGTGCCAGCAGCCAAGATCCGGGTCCCCAAGAGACCCAGTACTTC.

The chain uses TRBV5-1 and TRBJ1-4; D gene unclear. Trimming stripped 7 bases from V and 0 bases from J, with 16 bases between. This CDR3 has 16 residues. CDR1 and CDR2 from the germline V gene are SGHRS and YFSETQ. CDR3 DNA: TGCGCCAGCCATTGGGGAGGGCCTGCAACTAATGAAAAACTGTTTTTT. The encoded protein is CASHWGGPATNEKLFF.

The V and J genes are TRBV10-3 and TRBJ2-3, with D possibly TRBD1 on 6 matching bases. From germline, CDR1 is ENHRY and CDR2 SYGVKD. Trimming left V 8 bases short and J 4 bases short, with 10 bases between. The CDR3 sequence is 12 residues long. DNA of the CDR3: TGTGCCATCGCCGCAGGGGCAGATACGCAGTATTTT. This gives the protein CAIAAGADTQYF.

The chain joins TRBV15 to TRBJ2-7; D call uncertain. The better agreement between TRBJ2-1 and the DNA end casts doubt on the J call. Germline loops: CDR1 LNHNV, CDR2 YYDKDF (reference sequence). The CDR3 runs to 14 residues. The chain's CDR3 is CATSRSLIGHEQFF. The CDR3 DNA is TGTGCCACCAGCAGATCCCTTATCGGCCATGAGCAGTTCTTC.

The rearrangement joins TRBV7-3 to TRBJ2-1, with 7 bases identical to TRBD1. V lost 2 bases, J lost 4 bases, and 8 bases stayed unmatched. Per germline, CDR1 SGHTA and CDR2 FQGTGA. The CDR3 totals 16 residues. The DNA for the CDR3 is TGTGCCAGCAGCTTAGATAACAGGGGCGGTTACAATGAGCAGTTCTTC. This encodes CASSLDNRGGYNEQFF.

This rearrangement joins TRBV5-1 to TRBJ1-6; perhaps TRBD1 as D (5 bases). Trimming pared 0 bases from V and 7 bases from J, leaving 11 bases between. The CDR3 is 15 residues long. CDR1 SGHRS and CDR2 YFSETQ come from the germline V gene. CDR3 amino acids: CASSLAGERNSPLHF. Here the CDR3 DNA reads TGCGCCAGCAGCTTGGCGGGGGAACGGAATTCACCCCTCCACTTT.

This clonotype has only a few counts. This chain links TRBV9 with TRBJ2-1; D gene uncertain. The ends were cut back, 1 base at V and 5 bases at J, with 10 bases in the middle. Germline V gene lookup returns CDR1 SGDLS and CDR2 YYNGEE. The CDR3 is made up of 14 amino acids. This chain's CDR3 is CASSVSHKNNEQFF. The CDR3 DNA reads as TGTGCCAGCAGCGTATCTCACAAAAACAATGAGCAGTTCTTC.

This clonotype was detected a few times. The chain employs TRBV13 and TRBJ1-2; D is possibly TRBD1 (5 bases). Per germline, CDR1 PRHDT and CDR2 FYEKMQ (reference sequence). CDR3 size: 13 residues. The V end lost 1 base, the J end lost 8 bases, and 11 bases lay between the germline ends. The CDR3 nucleotides are TGTGCCAGCAGCTTAGTGGGGGGAGACGGCTACACCTTC. Its translation is CASSLVGGDGYTF.

The chain employs TRBV4-1 and TRBJ1-2, with 10 bases identical to TRBD1. Germline CDR1 and CDR2: MGHRA and YSYEKL. V shed 0 bases, J shed 3 bases, and the junction held 1 base outside the gene matches. This CDR3 has 15 residues. The CDR3 protein is CASSQETGGYYGYTF. The CDR3 DNA reads as TGCGCCAGCAGCCAAGAGACAGGGGGCTACTATGGCTACACCTTC.

This chain joins TRBV10-1 and TRBJ2-7; D remains ambiguous. This CDR3 is built from 15 residues. Trimming removed 2 bases from V and 1 base from J, with 12 bases in between. CDR1 is WNHNN, CDR2 SYGVQD, per germline (reference sequence). CDR3 loop: CASSEPPAASYEQYF. CDR3 coding DNA: TGCGCCAGCAGTGAGCCACCAGCAGCATCCTACGAGCAGTACTTC.

This chain connects TRBV11-1 to TRBJ2-5; TRBD1 agrees at 8 bases. The tail of the sequence fits TRBJ2-7 better, so the J call may be wrong. CDR1 is SGHAT and CDR2 is FQDESV in the germline V gene (reference sequence). The CDR3 runs to 15 residues. The CDR3 loop reads CASSARDRPSYEQYF. The DNA for the CDR3 is TGTGCCAGCAGCGCACGGGACAGGCCATCCTACGAGCAGTACTTC.

About this clonotype: This may be a read error: a much more frequent sequence differs by one nucleotide. The J gene is TRBJ1-1, the V gene TRBV25-1; D might be TRBD1 (5 bases). The CDR3 is made up of 15 amino acids. CDR1 and CDR2 (germline): MGHDK, SYGVNS. For the CDR3, the DNA is TGTGCCAGCAGTGAATATAGATGGGGGAACATTGAAGCTTTCTTT. Its translation is CASSEYRWGNIEAFF.

The V gene is TRBV29-1, the J gene TRBJ2-5; D is perhaps TRBD1 (5 bases). The J call may be in error: the DNA end matches TRBJ2-7 better. CDR3 length: 13 residues. Germline V lookup: CDR1 SQVTM, CDR2 ANQGSEA. The CDR3 nucleotides are TGCAGCGCAACCTCAGGGTTGAGCTACGAGCAGTACTTC. Its translation is CSATSGLSYEQYF.